Below, 27 T cell receptor beta chains from the same sample are listed, as sequenced in a study of T cell responses to AZD1222 COVID-19 vaccine. Here immunoSEQ multiplex PCR was the method, and the copy in TCRdb shows in-frame clones only, minus some. The data hold approximately 190,000 clones, with roughly 93% observed a single time. The sample here was peripheral blood, taken on day 0 of AZD1222 vaccination. The origin of the receptors is an adult in good health.

The chain couples TRBV7-9 to TRBJ2-5; D gene unclear. V lost 2 bases, J lost 3 bases, and 10 bases lay in between. CDR1 and CDR2 from the germline V gene are SEHNR and FQNEAQ (reference sequence). The CDR3 runs to 14 residues. The CDR3 spells CASSLLGLEETQYF. For the CDR3, the DNA is TGTGCCAGCAGCTTATTAGGGTTGGAAGAGACCCAGTACTTC.

Turning to this clone: The sample carries other DNA sequences with the same CDR3. This sequence joins TRBV7-2 and TRBJ1-5; D ambiguous. Trimming took 2 bases from V and 4 from J, leaving 6 bases between them. This CDR3 comprises 13 residues. CDR1 SGHTA and CDR2 FQGNSA come from the germline V gene. This CDR3 is CASSLSVNQPQHF. The CDR3, as DNA: TGTGCCAGCAGCTTATCGGTTAATCAGCCCCAGCATTTT.

The rearrangement links TRBV27 to TRBJ1-6, with 8 bases aligning to TRBD1. The trim removed 6 bases at V and 7 bases at J, leaving 8 bases unmatched. Germline V CDR1 and CDR2: MNHEY, SMNVEV (reference sequence). This CDR3 comprises 15 residues. For the CDR3, the DNA is TGTGCCAGCAGCCTGGGACAGGTGGTGAATTCACCCCTCCACTTT. It encodes CASSLGQVVNSPLHF.

The rearrangement links TRBV27 to TRBJ2-3; 8 bases align to TRBD2. Germline trimming cut 7 bases from V and 1 base from J; bases unmatched to any gene: 4. CDR3 length equals 14 residues. Germline V gives CDR1 MNHEY, CDR2 SMNVEV (reference sequence). Here the CDR3 reads CASTSGRGTDTQYF. DNA for the CDR3: TGTGCCAGCACTAGCGGGCGAGGCACAGATACGCAGTATTTT.

V usage is TRBV3-1 (or the pseudogene TRBV3-2) and J usage is TRBJ1-6; D remains ambiguous. Germline V gives CDR1 LGHDT, CDR2 YNNKEL (reference sequence). Trimming shortened V by 0 bases and J by 0 bases, and 9 bases separated the two germline ends. This CDR3 has 17 residues. The DNA of the CDR3 is TGTGCCAGCAGCCAAGACGCCTTCAGCTCCTATAATTCACCCCTCCACTTT. Its protein is CASSQDAFSSYNSPLHF.

V and J are TRBV19 and TRBJ2-7; D remains unclear. Germline-derived CDR1 and CDR2 are LNHDA and SQIVND (reference sequence). V was shortened by 1 base and J by 5 bases, with 15 bases between the two germline ends. CDR3 length: 15 amino acids. CDR3 in DNA: TGTGCCAGTAGTATAGCCGCTACACTTGGACACGAGCAGTACTTC. Protein: CASSIAATLGHEQYF.

The chain has TRBV28 and TRBJ1-4; D remains unclear. Germline values: CDR1 MDHEN, CDR2 SYDVKM. This CDR3 region has 15 residues. The V end was cut by 6 bases, the J end by 8 bases, with 19 bases between. The CDR3 nucleotides read TGTGCCAGCAGCAATCTAGGCGGGCAACAGGAAAAACTGTTTTTT. Its protein is CASSNLGGQQEKLFF.

This chain links TRBV5-1 with TRBJ1-1, with D maybe TRBD1 (5 bases). Trimming pared 1 base from V and 4 bases from J, leaving 8 bases between. CDR1 is SGHRS and CDR2 is YFSETQ in the germline V gene. This CDR3 has 13 residues. CDR3 residues: CASSLQGPTEAFF. In DNA form, the CDR3 reads TGCGCCAGCAGCTTGCAGGGACCCACTGAAGCTTTCTTT.

The chain employs TRBV6-2 or TRBV6-3 and TRBJ2-1, with 11 bases aligning to TRBD2. The CDR3 contains 15 residues. V gave up 5 bases and J gave up 9 bases; unmatched junction bases: 9. Germline-derived CDR1 and CDR2 are MNHEY and SVGEGT. This CDR3 is CASSPTSGARFEQFF. The CDR3 DNA sequence: TGTGCCAGCAGTCCGACTAGCGGGGCCCGGTTTGAGCAGTTCTTC.

The CDR3 bases are TGTGCCAGCAGCTTAGGGAACACCATATATTTT. It yields the protein CASSLGNTIYF. The chain uses TRBV11-2 and TRBJ1-3; D unresolved. The V end was cut by 1 base, the J end by 7 bases, with 2 bases between. This CDR3 has 11 residues. The germline gives CDR1 SGHAT, CDR2 FQNNGV.

This chain uses TRBV9 with TRBJ2-5; TRBD1 aligns across 7 bases. The V gene's germline CDR1 is SGDLS and CDR2 YYNGEE. This CDR3 comprises 14 residues. Trimming at V came to 1 base and at J to 2 bases, leaving 2 bases not matched to a gene. CDR3 residues: CASSVRDRQETQYF. The CDR3 DNA reads as TGTGCCAGCAGCGTAAGGGACAGACAAGAGACCCAGTACTTC.

This chain uses TRBV5-6 with TRBJ1-3; D unresolved. Germline V gene sequence: CDR1 SGHDT, CDR2 YYEEEE. V was pared by 3 bases and J by 7 bases, with 5 bases between. The CDR3 runs 11 residues. CDR3 residues: CASSYGNTIYF. The CDR3 DNA reads as TGTGCCAGCAGCTATGGGAACACCATATATTTT. Full variable domain (missing parts from reference TRBV5-6 and TRBJ1-3): DAGVTQSPTHLIKTRGQQVTLRCSPKSGHDTVSWYQQALGQGPQFIFQYYEEEERQRGNFPDRFSGHQFPNYSSELNVNALLLGDSALYLCASSYGNTIYFGEGSWLTVV.

The chain uses TRBV4-2 and TRBJ2-3; 12 nucleotides match TRBD2. Germline trimming cut 1 base from V and 1 base from J; bases unmatched to any gene: 12. Germline CDR1 reads LGHNA; CDR2 reads YNFKEQ. The CDR3 consists of 20 residues. As DNA, the CDR3 is TGTGCCAGCAGCCAAGCTCAGGCATTCGGACTAGCGGGACGCACAGATACGCAGTATTTT. Its protein is CASSQAQAFGLAGRTDTQYF.

The V and J genes are TRBV4-1 and TRBJ2-7; 8 bases match TRBD1. J lost 0 bases, V lost 1 base, and 2 bases had no gene match. The germline gives CDR1 MGHRA, CDR2 YSYEKL. This CDR3 comprises 15 residues. The CDR3 DNA is TGCGCCAGCAGCCAAGGTGGACAGGGCTCCTACGAGCAGTACTTC. This codes for CASSQGGQGSYEQYF.

The rearrangement uses TRBV7-8 and TRBJ1-6, with D tentatively TRBD1 (5 bases). Trimming stripped 5 bases from V and 6 bases from J, with 14 bases between. Per germline, CDR1 SGHVS and CDR2 FQNEAQ. This CDR3 is 15 amino acids long. The CDR3 is CASSPQGSGNSPLHF. In DNA, the CDR3 is TGTGCCAGCAGCCCCCAGGGATCTGGTAATTCACCCCTCCACTTT.

The chain has TRBV21-1 and TRBJ1-5. TRBV21-1 is annotated as a pseudogene. The CDR3 covers 15 residues. CDR3 bases: TGTGCCAGCAGCAAGGGGGGGAGCACGAATCAGCCCCAGCATTTT. It specifies CASSKGGSTNQPQHF.

The V gene is TRBV18, the J gene TRBJ2-1; maybe TRBD2 (6 bases). Germline V gives CDR1 KGHSH, CDR2 LQKENI. CDR3 length: 15 residues. Between the trimmed V and J ends, which lost 6 bases and 1 base, there was a span of 13 bases. CDR3 in amino acids: CASSPTSSSYNEQFF. CDR3 DNA sequence: TGTGCCAGCTCCCCAACTAGCTCGTCCTACAATGAGCAGTTCTTC.

In this sample, this clone turned up once. The rearrangement links TRBV10-1 to TRBJ2-7; 8 nucleotides agree with TRBD2. The CDR3 covers 13 residues. V was pared by 10 bases and J by 7 bases, with 12 bases of the junction left unmatched. Per germline, CDR1 WNHNN and CDR2 SYGVQD (reference sequence). CDR3 sequence: CATQREQFGEQYF. The CDR3 nucleotides read TGCGCCACCCAGCGGGAGCAGTTCGGGGAGCAGTACTTC.

The V call is TRBV9, the J call TRBJ2-1; TRBD1 aligns across 9 bases. CDR1 and CDR2 from the germline V gene are SGDLS and YYNGEE. This CDR3 has 14 amino acids. The J segment lost 8 bases and the V segment lost 0 bases, leaving 3 bases of the junction unmatched. In DNA form, the CDR3 reads TGTGCCAGCAGCGTAGCTACAGGGGGCTATGAGCAGTTCTTC. Translation: CASSVATGGYEQFF.

The genes are TRBV5-4 and TRBJ1-6; TRBD1 is a possible D gene (6 bases). CDR3 length: 17 amino acids. Germline loops: CDR1 SGHNT, CDR2 YYREEE (reference sequence). Deletions cut 4 bases from V and 0 bases from J, with 14 bases between. For the CDR3, the DNA is TGTGCCAGCAGCCCCGGGGGGGCGAACTCCTATAATTCACCCCTCCACTTT. This sequence encodes CASSPGGANSYNSPLHF.

The chain recombines TRBV27 with TRBJ2-7; TRBD1 is a possible D gene (6 bases). This CDR3 has 14 amino acids. The V gene's germline CDR1 is MNHEY and CDR2 SMNVEV (reference sequence). Deletions cut 6 bases from V and 0 bases from J, with 12 bases between. In DNA, the CDR3 is TGTGCCAGCAGAGACAGGCCCAGCTCCTACGAGCAGTACTTC. This codes for CASRDRPSSYEQYF.

This chain uses TRBV7-9 with TRBJ1-6; D may be TRBD1 (5 bases). The CDR3 is 15 residues long. In germline, CDR1 is SEHNR, CDR2 FQNEAQ (reference sequence). V was trimmed by 2 bases and J by 10 bases, leaving 15 bases between them. DNA for the CDR3: TGTGCCAGCAGCTTACCAGGGCCCCCCAGCTCACCCCTCCACTTT. Its translation: CASSLPGPPSSPLHF.

This chain joins TRBV10-3 and TRBJ2-7; 9 nucleotides agree with TRBD1. This CDR3 contains 14 residues. The V gene's germline CDR1 is ENHRY and CDR2 SYGVKD. V lost 6 bases to trimming and J lost 5 bases; unmatched junction nucleotides: 8. Written as DNA, the CDR3 is TGTGCCATCAGCCCGGGACAGGGTATCGACGAGCAGTACTTC. Amino acids: CAISPGQGIDEQYF.

V is TRBV25-1 and J is TRBJ1-4; maybe TRBD1 (5 bases). The CDR3 length is 15 residues. Looked up from germline, CDR1 is MGHDK and CDR2 is SYGVNS. Deletions cut 3 bases from V and 8 bases from J, with 16 bases between. CDR3 coding DNA: TGTGCCAGCAGTGACCCGGGGACGGGGTCAGAAAAACTGTTTTTT. Its protein product is CASSDPGTGSEKLFF.

This sequence joins TRBV7-9 and TRBJ2-1, with TRBD2 matching 8 bases. This CDR3 is 14 amino acids long. From germline, CDR1 is SEHNR and CDR2 FQNEAQ (reference sequence). V dropped 2 bases and J dropped 10; count of bases not matched to a gene: 7. CDR3 nucleotides: TGTGCCAGCAGCTTACGAGGACTAGCATCCGAGCAGTTCTTC. It is translated as CASSLRGLASEQFF. Full variable domain (rest looked up from reference TRBV7-9 and TRBJ2-1): DTGVSQNPRHKITKRGQNVTFRCDPISEHNRLYWYRQTLGQGPEFLTYFQNEAQLEKSRLLSDRFSAERPKGSFSTLEIQRTEQGDSAMYLCASSLRGLASEQFFGPGTRLTVL.

This rearrangement joins TRBV3-1 (or the pseudogene TRBV3-2) to TRBJ1-2, with a weak D call TRBD1 (5 bases). Germline lookup yields CDR1 LGHDT and CDR2 YNNKEL (reference sequence). Trimming took 0 bases from V and 7 from J, leaving 12 bases between them. The CDR3 is made up of 14 amino acids. This chain's CDR3 is CASSQDGTYRGYTF. For the CDR3, the DNA is TGTGCCAGCAGCCAAGACGGGACCTATCGTGGCTACACCTTC.

V usage is TRBV23-1 and J usage is TRBJ2-3; D is perhaps TRBD1 (5 bases). TRBV23-1 is flagged as an ORF with uncertain function. CDR3 size: 20 residues. V lost 7 bases to trimming and J lost 2 bases, with 31 bases between them. CDR3 bases: TGCGCCAGCAAGTCCACATTATCGACAGCTAAAAATGCGAACACAGATACGCAGTATTTT. Protein product: CASKSTLSTAKNANTDTQYF.